The 24 T cell receptor beta chains given below trace back to one sample, sequenced in a study of OX40 agonist ivuxolimab in advanced cancers. Assay: immunoSEQ multiplex PCR; the TCRdb copy retains only in-frame clones and omits some. This sample has about 54,000 clones, with approximately 84% found just once. Specimen: CD4+ or CD8+ T cells sorted from blood, collected in a trial of the OX40 agonist ivuxolimab. These TCRs come from an adult with an advanced solid tumor such as melanoma, head and neck, liver or kidney cancer.

The V call is TRBV5-1, the J call TRBJ2-1; no clear D gene. The V and J ends lost 1 base and 11 bases respectively, with 10 bases between them. The length of the CDR3 is 12 residues. The V gene's germline CDR1 is SGHRS and CDR2 YFSETQ. Here the CDR3 DNA reads TGCGCCAGCAGCTTGAGTGGTGGAAAGCAGTTCTTC. Its protein product is CASSLSGGKQFF.

This chain connects TRBV19 to TRBJ2-5, with 8 bases aligning to TRBD1. Germline assignment: CDR1 LNHDA and CDR2 SQIVND (reference sequence). The CDR3 sequence is 15 residues long. V shed 7 bases and J 0 bases; nucleotides not matched to a gene: 7. The CDR3 sequence is CASTLDRGNQETQYF. Written as DNA, the CDR3 is TGTGCCAGTACTTTAGACAGGGGAAACCAAGAGACCCAGTACTTC.

V is TRBV5-1 and J is TRBJ2-1, with TRBD2 matching over 9 bases. Germline V gives CDR1 SGHRS, CDR2 YFSETQ. V trimming: 2 bases; J trimming: 6 bases; junction bases outside the gene matches: 6. This CDR3 is built from 15 residues. CDR3 coding DNA: TGCGCCAGCAGCTTAGCGGGAGGTGGGGTCAATGAGCAGTTCTTC. Protein sequence: CASSLAGGGVNEQFF.

CDR3 in DNA: TGTGCCAGCAGAGCCCGGCGGGGGGCAGGCTATGGCTACACCTTC. Amino acids: CASRARRGAGYGYTF. This chain uses TRBV28 with TRBJ1-2; TRBD1 is a possible D gene (6 bases). CDR3 length equals 15 residues. V lost 6 bases and J lost 4, with 18 bases in between. CDR1 and CDR2 (germline): MDHEN, SYDVKM.

V gene TRBV28 combines with J gene TRBJ1-3; tentatively, D is TRBD1 (6 bases). V lost 2 bases and J 4 bases, leaving 9 bases between the germline ends. CDR1 and CDR2 from the germline V gene are MDHEN and SYDVKM. The CDR3 is made up of 14 amino acids. The CDR3 loop reads CASSLTGHGNTIYF. DNA for the CDR3: TGTGCCAGCAGTTTAACGGGACACGGAAACACCATATATTTT.

The chain employs TRBV5-6 and TRBJ2-7, with 12 nucleotides matching TRBD2. The length of the CDR3 is 15 residues. The trim removed 0 bases at V and 5 bases at J, leaving 3 bases unmatched. Germline V gene data show CDR1 as SGHDT and CDR2 as YYEEEE. CDR3 amino acids: CASSLGLAGVDEQYF. CDR3 DNA: TGTGCCAGCAGCTTGGGACTAGCGGGAGTCGACGAGCAGTACTTC.

V usage is TRBV19 and J usage is TRBJ2-2, with D possibly matching TRBD2 (6 bases). V lost 7 bases and J lost 1, with 13 bases in between. The CDR3 length is 15 residues. Per germline, CDR1 LNHDA and CDR2 SQIVND (reference sequence). CDR3 nucleotides: TGTGCCAGTAATTCGGGACTGCAGAACACCGGGGAGCTGTTTTTT. This sequence encodes CASNSGLQNTGELFF. Based on the CDR3 plus reference TRBV19 and TRBJ2-2, the full variable domain is DGGITQSPKYLFRKEGQNVTLSCEQNLNHDAMYWYRQDPGQGLRLIYYSQIVNDFQKGDIAEGYSVSREKKESFPLTVTSAQKNPTAFYLCASNSGLQNTGELFFGEGSRLTVL.

This sequence joins TRBV5-1 and TRBJ1-1, with unresolved D. CDR1 is SGHRS, CDR2 YFSETQ, per germline. This CDR3 region has 15 residues. Between the trimmed V and J ends, which lost 0 bases and 4 bases, there was a span of 13 bases. The CDR3 protein is CASSLATPGGTEAFF. The CDR3 nucleotides read TGCGCCAGCAGCTTGGCTACTCCGGGCGGCACTGAAGCTTTCTTT.

This clone has only one observation. This chain connects TRBV5-1 to TRBJ2-1; possibly TRBD1 or TRBD2 for D (5 bases each). In germline, CDR1 is SGHRS, CDR2 YFSETQ. The CDR3 extends over 14 amino acids. Trimming stripped 0 bases from V and 8 bases from J, with 12 bases between. CDR3 sequence (DNA): TGCGCCAGCAGCTTGGTAGGGACCGGGGATGAGCAGTTCTTC. This translates into CASSLVGTGDEQFF.

This clone was observed once. The V call is TRBV28, the J call TRBJ2-1; 11 nucleotides agree with TRBD2. The CDR3 has 15 amino acids. With V trimmed by 6 bases and J by 5 bases, 6 bases remained unmatched. Germline V CDR1 and CDR2: MDHEN, SYDVKM. The CDR3 DNA reads as TGTGCCAGCAGCCCTCTAGCGGGAGGAGACAATGAGCAGTTCTTC. Residues: CASSPLAGGDNEQFF.

This clone was seen a handful of times. The V gene is TRBV4-3, the J gene TRBJ1-4; D call uncertain. V was pared by 0 bases and J by 1 base, with 9 bases between. The CDR3 loop spans 16 amino acids. The germline V gene has CDR1 LGHNA and CDR2 YSLEER. DNA for the CDR3: TGCGCCAGCAGCCAAGATAGCCGGGGAACTAATGAAAAACTGTTTTTT. It specifies CASSQDSRGTNEKLFF.

The chain is built from TRBV7-2 and TRBJ2-2, with D perhaps assigned TRBD1 or TRBD2 (5 bases each). CDR3 size: 15 residues. Trimming took off 6 bases at V and 6 bases at J, with 17 bases between the two ends. Germline V gives CDR1 SGHTA, CDR2 FQGNSA. CDR3 loop: CASSLSGAFPGELFF. The CDR3 nucleotides are TGTGCCAGCAGTCTGTCCGGGGCCTTCCCCGGGGAGCTGTTTTTT.

The chain combines TRBV6-6 with TRBJ1-5; D gene unclear. Germline lookup yields CDR1 MNHNY and CDR2 SVGAGI (reference sequence). There are 13 residues in the CDR3. V was shortened by 5 bases and J by 7 bases, with 12 bases between the two germline ends. CDR3: CASSPPGSQPQHF. The CDR3 bases are TGTGCCAGCAGTCCCCCCGGGTCCCAGCCCCAGCATTTT.

The chain has TRBV19 and TRBJ1-1; D perhaps matches TRBD1 (6 bases). The germline V gene has CDR1 LNHDA and CDR2 SQIVND (reference sequence). The V end was cut by 3 bases, the J end by 4 bases, with 6 bases between. CDR3 length: 12 amino acids. Here the CDR3 DNA reads TGTGCCAGTAGTATCAGGGGCACTGAAGCTTTCTTT. It encodes CASSIRGTEAFF.

This chain connects TRBV19 to TRBJ1-3; D is undetermined. Germline CDR1 LNHDA, CDR2 SQIVND (reference sequence). The V end was cut by 4 bases, the J end by 4 bases, with 11 bases between. The CDR3 length is 14 residues. CDR3 bases: TGTGCCAGTAGTACCCCCGGGCCCGGAAACACCATATATTTT. Translating it yields CASSTPGPGNTIYF.

The chain recombines TRBV7-8 with TRBJ1-3; possible D gene TRBD1, 6 bases. The germline CDR1 and CDR2 sequences are SGHVS and FQNEAQ. CDR3 length: 15 residues. Trimming took off 2 bases at V and 0 bases at J, with 8 bases between the two ends. The CDR3 DNA is TGTGCCAGCAGCTTAAAGGGGGGCTCTGGAAACACCATATATTTT. Encoded protein: CASSLKGGSGNTIYF.

The J gene is TRBJ1-2, the V gene TRBV11-2, with 7 positions matching TRBD1. Looked up from germline, CDR1 is SGHAT and CDR2 is FQNNGV. The V and J ends lost 1 base and 6 bases, in that order; junction bases with no gene match: 2. The CDR3 extends over 13 amino acids. Here the CDR3 reads CASSLGQGDGYTF. The CDR3 DNA sequence: TGTGCCAGCAGCTTAGGACAGGGTGATGGCTACACCTTC.

The gene calls are TRBV28 and TRBJ2-5, with a tentative D call TRBD2 (6 bases). Germline CDR1 and CDR2: MDHEN and SYDVKM. The CDR3 loop spans 14 amino acids. The germline V and J ends were trimmed by 4 bases and 0 bases, with 9 bases remaining between them. The CDR3: CASSSGGYQETQYF. CDR3 nucleotide sequence: TGTGCCAGCAGTTCCGGGGGTTACCAAGAGACCCAGTACTTC. Variable domain in full (rest from reference TRBV28 and TRBJ2-5): DVKVTQSSRYLVKRTGEKVFLECVQDMDHENMFWYRQDPGLGLRLIYFSYDVKMKEKGDIPEGYSVSREKKERFSLILESASTNQTSMYLCASSSGGYQETQYFGPGTRLLVL.

V is TRBV2 and J is TRBJ1-5, with 7 bases matching TRBD1. Germline V gives CDR1 SNHLY, CDR2 FYNNEI. The CDR3 extends over 17 amino acids. V lost 2 bases and J lost 0; bases outside the gene matches: 7. The CDR3: CASSESGGANSNQPQHF. The CDR3 coding sequence is TGTGCCAGCAGTGAATCAGGGGGAGCAAATAGCAATCAGCCCCAGCATTTT.

This chain links TRBV9 with TRBJ2-2; perhaps TRBD2 as D (5 bases). Between the trimmed V and J ends, which lost 0 bases and 1 base, there was a span of 10 bases. Germline CDR1 SGDLS, CDR2 YYNGEE. CDR3 size: 16 residues. DNA for the CDR3: TGTGCCAGCAGCGTAGGTCTAGCCGAGAACACCGGGGAGCTGTTTTTT. This encodes CASSVGLAENTGELFF.

The rearrangement links TRBV9 to TRBJ2-1, with TRBD2 as a possible D gene (6 bases). V lost 0 bases and J lost 4, with 14 bases in between. The CDR3 length is 16 residues. CDR1 is SGDLS, CDR2 YYNGEE, per germline. The CDR3 reads CASSVGDSSRYNEQFF. CDR3 in DNA: TGTGCCAGCAGCGTAGGGGACTCCTCGAGGTACAATGAGCAGTTCTTC.

V usage is TRBV7-2 and J usage is TRBJ2-7; no firm D call. Germline assignment: CDR1 SGHTA and CDR2 FQGNSA. Trimming removed 5 bases from V and 3 bases from J, with 14 bases in between. The CDR3 sequence is 14 residues long. In DNA form, the CDR3 reads TGTGCCAGCAGCCCCCCGGTACAGCTCTACGAGCAGTACTTC. Translating it yields CASSPPVQLYEQYF.

This sequence joins TRBV5-4 and TRBJ1-4, with 9 positions matching TRBD1. CDR3 length: 14 residues. J was trimmed by 5 bases and V by 3 bases; bases with no gene match: 2. Per the germline V gene, CDR1 is SGHNT and CDR2 is YYREEE (reference sequence). DNA of the CDR3: TGTGCCAGCAGCTCGGACAGGGGAAATGAAAAACTGTTTTTT. As protein: CASSSDRGNEKLFF.

This clone was recorded a few times. The chain is built from TRBV4-1 and TRBJ2-3; TRBD1 might be the D (5 bases). The germline CDR1 and CDR2 sequences are MGHRA and YSYEKL. The V gene lost 5 bases and the J gene lost 0 bases, with 12 bases spanning the gap. There are 15 residues in the CDR3. The CDR3 here is CASSLWGSSTDTQYF. CDR3 coding DNA: TGCGCCAGCAGCTTGTGGGGCTCTAGCACAGATACGCAGTATTTT.